Listed here are 8 T cell receptor beta chains from one sample, sequenced in a study of T cells expressing NK-cell markers. TCRdb re-called the 5' RACE reads and catalogs CDR3 proteins one per entry, DNA excluded. This sample's table reports 300,000 to 450,000 distinct CDR3 sequences. The sample was blood T cells: a sorted CD56 or NKG2C T cell subset, CD4+ or CD8+ T cells, or bulk PBMC T cells (not recorded which). These receptor sequences come from a man between 18 and 69 years old in good health.

This sequence joins TRBV6-5 and TRBJ2-1. CDR3 length: 13 residues. CDR1 is MNHEY, CDR2 SVGAGI, per germline. The CDR3 loop reads CASSYATGQKQFF.

This chain links TRBV14 with TRBJ2-7. The CDR3 covers 15 residues. Germline lookup yields CDR1 SGHDN and CDR2 FVKESK. The CDR3 loop is CASSQGSLQTYEQYF. The full variable domain, with the rest looked up from reference TRBV14 and TRBJ2-7, is EAGVTQFPSHSVIEKGQTVTLRCDPISGHDNLYWYRRVMGKEIKFLLHFVKESKQDESGMPNNRFLAERTGGTYSTLKVQPAELEDSGVYFCASSQGSLQTYEQYFGPGTRLTVT.

V gene TRBV3-1 combines with J gene TRBJ2-1; the TCRdb call, TRBD1, lacks DNA for checking. The germline CDR1 and CDR2 sequences are LGHDT and YNNKEL (reference sequence). The CDR3 totals 13 residues. The CDR3 sequence: CASSQGGRGLQFF.

The rearrangement joins TRBV12-5 to TRBJ2-3; TCRdb names TRBD2, which stays unverified in the absence of DNA. Germline loops: CDR1 LGHNT, CDR2 FRNRAP. The CDR3 is 17 residues long. This chain's CDR3 is CASGLSPAGDSTDTQYF.

V and J are TRBV21-1 and TRBJ2-5; TCRdb outputs TRBD1, but without DNA this stays unchecked. TRBV21-1 is reported as a pseudogene. This CDR3 contains 14 residues. CDR3: CASKGAGVWETQYF.

This sequence joins TRBV28 and TRBJ2-3; TCRdb lists TRBD1, though no DNA is available to test this call. The germline V gene encodes CDR1 MDHEN and CDR2 SYDVKM. This CDR3 region has 16 residues. CDR3 in amino acids: CASSLGGGFRADTQYF.

The rearrangement joins TRBV9 to TRBJ2-2; TCRdb calls TRBD1, which cannot be checked without DNA. The CDR3 is 16 amino acids. Germline-derived CDR1 and CDR2 are SGDLS and YYNGEE. The CDR3 loop is CASSVDARGQTGELFF.

V is TRBV5-5 and J is TRBJ2-1; TCRdb reports TRBD1, a call that lacks DNA to check it against. The CDR3 is 14 residues long. Germline assignment: CDR1 SGHKS and CDR2 YYEKEE (reference sequence). CDR3 in amino acids: CASRQAGTYNEQFF.